This T cell receptor beta chain was sequenced in a study of Ad26.COV2.S vaccination and SARS-CoV-2 variants. About the study: In the COV1001 trial, the donor was in the Ad26.COV2.S arm.

TCRdb keeps only in-frame clones here, not all; method: immunoSEQ multiplex PCR. Of 380,000 or so clones listed, 83% are singletons. A word on this clone: Its antigen is currently unknown.

Treatment defined: 15 to 20 received Ad26.COV2.S at low or high dose, single or two shots; 5 received placebo; per-sample allocation not given. Following the first vaccine or placebo injection, samples were taken on day 63. The CDR3 has 16 residues. Germline CDR1 reads SGHVS; CDR2 reads FQNEAQ. V lost 6 bases to trimming and J lost 0 bases; unmatched junction nucleotides: 11. Study-wide points: Reported findings describe substantial breadth in spike-specific CD8+ and CD4+ T cell responses following vaccination. Quantification of TCR breadth and depth may have yielded underestimates of total T cell responses.

The chain links TRBV7-8 to TRBJ2-7, with 7 bases fitting TRBD2. The TCR originated in a person between 18 and 60 years old who received the Ad26.COV2.S COVID-19 vaccine or a placebo. Sequencing used peripheral blood, obtained in a trial of Ad26.COV2.S vaccine versus placebo. CDR3 coding DNA: TGTGCCAGCAGAGCCACATGGGGGGGGAGCTCCTACGAGCAGTACTTC. This encodes CASRATWGGSSYEQYF.